A single sample is the source of the 28 T cell receptor beta chains below, sequenced in a study of T cell repertoires in cytomegalovirus infection. For these TCRs, the target antigens are not known. One entry per CDR3 protein results from TCRdb running MiXCR on the reads. The sample includes roughly 990,000 distinct CDR3 sequences, around 30% of them seen just once. Sequences were derived from cultured CD8+ T cells from PBMCs, sampled from culture after CMV antigen stimulation. The receptors come from a human donor in good health (CMV status not recorded). Some clones in this sample may be carry-over from other donors' samples.

The chain joins TRBV7-9 to TRBJ2-2, with D perhaps matching TRBD1 or TRBD2 (6 bases each). Trimming removed 6 bases at V and 5 bases at J, with 19 bases between. This CDR3 is built from 16 residues. Germline CDR1 reads SEHNR; CDR2 reads FQNEAQ (reference sequence). Here the CDR3 DNA reads TGTGCCAGCAGACCGTTTATGGGGGGCGAGACCGGGGAGCTGTTTTTT. Residues: CASRPFMGGETGELFF.

V usage is TRBV6-2 or TRBV6-3 and J usage is TRBJ1-1; TRBD1 is a possible D gene (5 bases). CDR1 is MNHEY, CDR2 SVGEGT, per germline. The CDR3 extends over 16 amino acids. Deletions cut 5 bases from V and 0 bases from J, with 16 bases between. The CDR3 DNA sequence: TGTGCCAGCAGTCTTGGGACGGGTGCCCTGAACACTGAAGCTTTCTTT. Residues: CASSLGTGALNTEAFF.

This clonotype occurred many times. The rearrangement uses TRBV7-2 and TRBJ2-3; perhaps TRBD2 as D (6 bases). The CDR3 is made up of 18 amino acids. The germline V and J ends were trimmed by 5 bases and 4 bases, with 25 bases remaining between them. CDR1 SGHTA and CDR2 FQGNSA come from the germline V gene. In DNA form, the CDR3 reads TGTGCCAGCAGCCTCCGGCGGAGGGGCACATCCAGGGCAGATACGCAGTATTTT. Protein sequence: CASSLRRRGTSRADTQYF. Full variable domain (rest looked up from reference TRBV7-2 and TRBJ2-3): GAGVSQSPSNKVTEKGKDVELRCDPISGHTALYWYRQSLGQGLEFLIYFQGNSAPDKSGLPSDRFSAERTGGSVSTLTIQRTQQEDSAVYLCASSLRRRGTSRADTQYFGPGTRLTVL.

J is TRBJ2-1 and V is TRBV7-9; the D is unclear. CDR3 length: 12 amino acids. V gave up 6 bases and J gave up 8 bases, with 11 bases separating them. Germline V gene lookup returns CDR1 SEHNR and CDR2 FQNEAQ (reference sequence). CDR3 nucleotide sequence: TGTGCCAGCAGACCGCCCTGGGATGAGCAGTTCTTC. This encodes CASRPPWDEQFF.

The rearrangement uses TRBV25-1 and TRBJ2-7, with TRBD2 matching 8 bases. Trimming took 7 bases from V and 4 from J; bases not matched to a gene: 6. The CDR3 covers 13 residues. Germline CDR1 is MGHDK and CDR2 is SYGVNS. CDR3 sequence (DNA): TGTGCCAGCACCCCGGGGGGGGTGTACGAGCAGTACTTC. Translating it yields CASTPGGVYEQYF.

The V call is TRBV19, the J call TRBJ2-4; tentative D call: TRBD2 (6 bases). Per germline, CDR1 LNHDA and CDR2 SQIVND (reference sequence). Trimming cost V 0 bases and J 15 bases, with 15 bases left between them. There are 13 residues in the CDR3. The CDR3 region is CASSIDGEERRYF. The CDR3 DNA reads TGTGCCAGTAGTATAGATGGGGAGGAAAGAAGGTACTTC.

J is TRBJ2-7 and V is TRBV6-6; TRBD1 agrees at 8 bases. CDR1 and CDR2 (germline): MNHNY, SVGAGI (reference sequence). V was clipped by 4 bases and J by 1 base; unmatched bases: 9. The CDR3 is 16 residues long. The CDR3 sequence is CASSSYQGAKSYEQYF. Here the CDR3 DNA reads TGTGCCAGCAGTTCCTACCAGGGGGCGAAATCCTACGAGCAGTACTTC.

A note on this clonotype: At one end the junction does not follow the germline gene, possibly because of a read error. The V and J genes are TRBV18 and TRBJ2-1; a weak D match, TRBD1 (6 bases). The CDR3 length is 16 residues. Germline V lookup: CDR1 KGHSH, CDR2 LQKENI. The CDR3 region is CANSSPGQGSYNEQFF. In DNA, the CDR3 is TGTGCCAACTCATCTCCGGGGCAGGGGTCGTACAATGAGCAGTTCTTC.

The chain recombines TRBV6-1 with TRBJ2-1, with D perhaps TRBD1 (7 bases). The CDR3 totals 15 residues. V was shortened by 5 bases and J by 8 bases, with 19 bases between the two germline ends. The germline CDR1 and CDR2 sequences are MNHNS and SASEGT. The CDR3 protein is CASSTGDRHTDEQFF. CDR3 nucleotide sequence: TGTGCCAGCAGTACGGGGGACAGACACACGGATGAGCAGTTCTTC.

The chain has TRBV12-3 or TRBV12-4 and TRBJ2-7, with 7 bases identical to TRBD1. V lost 6 bases, J lost 0 bases, and 5 bases stayed unmatched. There are 14 residues in the CDR3. Here the CDR3 DNA reads TGTGCCAGCAGAGGCCGGGACAGCTCCTACGAGCAGTACTTC. This sequence encodes CASRGRDSSYEQYF.

The sample holds a few counts of this clonotype. The chain has TRBV12-3 or TRBV12-4 and TRBJ2-1; the D gene is possibly TRBD2 (6 bases). The V and J ends lost 6 bases and 5 bases respectively, with 14 bases between them. This CDR3 has 14 amino acids. The CDR3, as DNA: TGTGCCAGCAGAGGTCCCGGGGGAGACAATGAGCAGTTCTTC. This sequence encodes CASRGPGGDNEQFF.

With regard to this clonotype: The junction does not match germline at one end; this may be a read error. The CDR3 nucleotides are TGTGCTAGCAGATCGGACACAGGGACGGAGACCCAGTACTTC. Encoded protein: CASRSDTGTETQYF. This chain connects TRBV7-7 to TRBJ2-5; a possible D gene is TRBD1 (6 bases). This CDR3 is built from 14 residues. Germline loops: CDR1 SSHAT, CDR2 FNYEAQ (reference sequence).

The gene calls are TRBV11-2 and TRBJ1-2, with TRBD1 matching 7 bases. CDR3 length equals 15 residues. Germline lookup yields CDR1 SGHAT and CDR2 FQNNGV. J gave up 4 bases and V 5 bases, and 10 bases lay outside the gene matches. The CDR3 nucleotides read TGTGCCAGCAGCGCCTTGACAGGGTTCGGCTATGGCTACACCTTC. Its translation is CASSALTGFGYGYTF.

The genes are TRBV6-1 and TRBJ2-4; 11 nucleotides align to TRBD1. The J segment lost 1 base and the V segment lost 7 bases, leaving 18 bases of the junction unmatched. Germline-derived CDR1 and CDR2 are MNHNS and SASEGT. The CDR3 contains 20 residues. In DNA, the CDR3 is TGTGCCAGCAATCCAACCCCTTGGACAGGGGGCTTTGACGCCAAAAACATTCAGTACTTC. Protein: CASNPTPWTGGFDAKNIQYF.

This clonotype was observed a handful of times. The chain carries TRBV19 and TRBJ2-1; TRBD1 might be the D (5 bases). Germline V gene data show CDR1 as LNHDA and CDR2 as SQIVND (reference sequence). V dropped 3 bases and J dropped 0 bases, with 9 bases sitting between them. This CDR3 comprises 15 residues. The CDR3 is CASSIQGSSYNEQFF. The CDR3 DNA is TGTGCCAGTAGTATTCAGGGATCCTCCTACAATGAGCAGTTCTTC.

This clonotype has just a few counts. The rearrangement uses TRBV4-3 and TRBJ1-4; 9 nucleotides match TRBD1. In germline, CDR1 is LGHNA, CDR2 YSLEER. CDR3 length equals 14 residues. The trim removed 4 bases at V and 8 bases at J, leaving 5 bases unmatched. CDR3 amino acids: CASSRSDRGEKLFF. DNA for the CDR3: TGCGCCAGCAGCCGATCGGACAGGGGAGAAAAACTGTTTTTT.

On this clonotype: This may be a read error, as it is one base from a much larger clone. The gene calls are TRBV7-6 and TRBJ2-3, with a weak D call TRBD2 (6 bases). Germline CDR1 SGHVS, CDR2 FNYEAQ. The CDR3 spans 13 residues. CDR3 nucleotides: TGTGCCAGCAGTTCCGAACGGGGGAATACGCGGTATTTT. It encodes CASSSERGNTRYF.

In its sample, this clonotype was seen a few times. V usage is TRBV6-2 or TRBV6-3 and J usage is TRBJ2-7; D not certain. Germline CDR1 is MNHEY and CDR2 is SVGEGT. The CDR3 length is 14 residues. The germline V and J ends were trimmed by 0 bases and 8 bases, with 14 bases remaining between them. The CDR3 coding sequence is TGTGCCAGCAGTTACTCGCTGGCAGAAGGTCAGCAGTACGTC. It translates to CASSYSLAEGQQYV.

In the case of this clonotype: This could be a read error, since a much larger clone is one nucleotide away. The chain has TRBV7-2 and TRBJ1-5; D perhaps matches TRBD1 (6 bases). This CDR3 is built from 15 residues. V lost 5 bases and J lost 6, with 17 bases in between. CDR1 is SGHTA and CDR2 is FQGNSA in the germline V gene. The CDR3 spells CASSPGGRSGQPQHF. The CDR3 region has the DNA TGTGCCAGCAGCCCGGGGGGGCGTTCGGGTCAGCCCCAGCATTTT.

The gene calls are TRBV12-3 or TRBV12-4 and TRBJ1-6; D ambiguous. CDR3 length: 14 residues. Trimming pared 4 bases from V and 3 bases from J, leaving 7 bases between. DNA of the CDR3: TGTGCCAGCAGTTGGTCATTCTATAATTCACCCCTCCACTTT. It codes for CASSWSFYNSPLHF.

This clonotype was seen more than once but under ten times. The genes are TRBV7-2 and TRBJ2-1; the match to TRBD1 covers 8 bases. The CDR3 runs to 16 residues. With 3 bases clipped from V and 0 bases from J, the junction kept 4 bases outside the gene matches. CDR1 and CDR2 (germline): SGHTA, FQGNSA. The CDR3: CASSLTGESSYNEQFF. Here the CDR3 DNA reads TGTGCCAGCAGCTTGACAGGGGAGAGCTCCTACAATGAGCAGTTCTTC.

The rearrangement uses TRBV5-5 and TRBJ2-3; weak D call: TRBD2 (6 bases). CDR1 and CDR2 from the germline V gene are SGHKS and YYEKEE (reference sequence). The CDR3 extends over 15 amino acids. The germline V and J ends were trimmed by 7 bases and 0 bases, with 15 bases remaining between them. The CDR3 loop reads CASLMGGSSTDTQYF. The DNA of the CDR3 is TGTGCCAGCCTAATGGGGGGTTCTAGCACAGATACGCAGTATTTT.

In this sample, this clonotype turned up a few times. The rearrangement links TRBV28 to TRBJ2-1; tentatively, D is TRBD1 (5 bases). V gave up 1 base and J gave up 4 bases, with 8 bases separating them. The CDR3 has 14 residues. Germline CDR1 MDHEN, CDR2 SYDVKM. The CDR3: CASSLFQGYNEQFF. As DNA, the CDR3 is TGTGCCAGCAGTTTATTCCAGGGTTACAATGAGCAGTTCTTC.

Only a few counts were recorded for this clonotype. The genes are TRBV12-3 or TRBV12-4 and TRBJ1-5; the D is unclear. This CDR3 spans 14 amino acids. With 8 bases removed from V and 4 bases from J, the gap between germline ends came to 15 bases. The CDR3 spells CASLLGPGNQPQHF. Here the CDR3 DNA reads TGTGCCAGCCTTTTGGGTCCGGGGAATCAGCCCCAGCATTTT.

The rearrangement joins TRBV5-1 to TRBJ2-7; TRBD2 matches at 11 bases. J lost 2 bases, V lost 0 bases, and 1 base had no gene match. Germline CDR1 is SGHRS and CDR2 is YFSETQ. There are 15 residues in the CDR3. In DNA, the CDR3 is TGCGCCAGCAGCTTGGGTAGCGGGGGGGCCTACGAGCAGTACGTC. It codes for CASSLGSGGAYEQYV.

The chain links TRBV6-5 to TRBJ2-1; 9 bases match TRBD1. CDR1 is MNHEY, CDR2 SVGAGI, per germline. J was trimmed by 8 bases and V by 2 bases; bases with no gene match: 13. The CDR3 has 17 residues. Here the CDR3 reads CASSYINRDRDSYEQFF. CDR3 nucleotide sequence: TGTGCCAGCAGTTACATCAACCGGGACAGGGACTCCTATGAGCAGTTCTTC.

The CDR3 sequence: CSVVSGSRARTGNEQFF. The CDR3 DNA reads TGCAGCGTCGTCTCCGGGAGTAGGGCTAGAACGGGAAATGAGCAGTTCTTC. J is TRBJ2-1 and V is TRBV29-1, with D possibly matching TRBD2 (6 bases). The CDR3 contains 17 residues. Looked up from germline, CDR1 is SQVTM and CDR2 is ANQGSEA. V lost 6 bases, J lost 7 bases, and 28 bases lay in between.

The gene calls are TRBV7-3 and TRBJ2-3; 16 positions match TRBD2. The CDR3 is 18 residues long. V dropped 2 bases and J dropped 5; count of bases not matched to a gene: 7. Germline V CDR1 and CDR2: SGHTA, FQGTGA. DNA for the CDR3: TGTGCCAGCAGCTTAGAGGGGACTAGCGGGGGGGCCGTAGATACGCAGTATTTT. The encoded protein is CASSLEGTSGGAVDTQYF.